The 2 T cell receptor beta chains below come from one sample, sequenced in a study of cytomegalovirus exposure and HLA in healthy donors. Researchers ran the PCR with 60 Vbeta and 13 Jbeta primers. The assay was immunoSEQ multiplex PCR, and TCRdb's table has in-frame clones only and misses some. Of over 150,000 clones in the sample, around 72% are singletons; the top ten hold 2.5% to 3.5%. Sequenced sample: PBMCs. The source of these receptors is a woman aged 50 to 60 in good health and CMV-seropositive.

The chain joins TRBV11-2 to TRBJ2-7; TRBD1 is a possible D gene (5 bases). V lost 1 base to trimming and J lost 2 bases, with 12 bases between them. This CDR3 is built from 15 residues. CDR1 is SGHAT, CDR2 FQNNGV, per germline. In DNA, the CDR3 is TGTGCCAGCAGCTTAGGACAGCTAACCACCTACGAGCAGTACTTC. Its translation is CASSLGQLTTYEQYF.

The V call is TRBV30, the J call TRBJ1-2, with D maybe TRBD1 (5 bases). Germline lookup yields CDR1 GTSNPN and CDR2 SVGIG (reference sequence). The V end was cut by 0 bases, the J end by 2 bases, with 10 bases between. This CDR3 comprises 14 residues. The CDR3 sequence is CAWSVGTWNYGYTF. The CDR3 DNA reads TGTGCCTGGAGTGTTGGGACTTGGAACTATGGCTACACCTTC.